These T cell receptor beta chains were read from a single sample in a study of CD4 T cells in relation to SARS-CoV-2 and coronaviruses. These TCRs' antigens remain unknown. The table came from immunoSEQ multiplex PCR; TCRdb's copy has only in-frame clones and leaves some out. Here the sample spans 16,000 or so clones, roughly 74% being singletons. Material for sequencing was CD4+ T cells from PBMCs, cultured in vitro. All receptors derive from a human donor in good health. Both conserved end residues are part of each CDR3. The D gene is left open where the match is weak. Not every row has a clone size; where given, it reads once, few, many or a size class.

D	size	J	V	length	DNA	CDR3
-	-	TRBJ2-6	TRBV12-5	11	TGTGCTAGTGCCCAGGCCAACGTCCTGACTTTC	CASAQANVLTF
TRBD1	-	TRBJ1-5	TRBV19	17	TGTGCCAGTAGCCGGGGATGGACAGGGCGATCGGGTCAGCCCCAGCATTTT	CASSRGWTGRSGQPQHF
-	-	TRBJ1-5	TRBV6-1	18	TGTGCCAGCAGTGAAGAGGTTGCGTGGCAGGGGTCCAATCAGCCCCAGCATTTT	CASSEEVAWQGSNQPQHF
TRBD2	-	TRBJ2-5	TRBV18	17	TGTGCCAGCTCACTGACTAGCGCCAAGCCTTCGAAAGAGACCCAGTACTTC	CASSLTSAKPSKETQYF
-	few	TRBJ1-1	TRBV3-1/TRBV3-2	14	TGTGCCAGCAGCCTAGGACAGATGAACACTGAAGCTTTCTTT	CASSLGQMNTEAFF
-	-	TRBJ2-3	TRBV5-6	15	TGTGCCAGCAGCTTGGTTGGAGGGGGCACAGATACGCAGTATTTT	CASSLVGGGTDTQYF
-	-	TRBJ2-7	TRBV11-2	13	TGTGCCAGCAGCCCCGGCGCCCAATCCGAGCAGTACTTC	CASSPGAQSEQYF
TRBD1	-	TRBJ2-1	TRBV6-5	15	TGTGCCAGCACCAATCCACAGGGGGCCCACAATGAGCAGTTCTTC	CASTNPQGAHNEQFF
-	-	TRBJ2-6	TRBV29-1	13	TGCAGCGTTGGCGGGACTGGGGCCAACGTCCTGACTTTC	CSVGGTGANVLTF
TRBD2	-	TRBJ2-7	TRBV3-1/TRBV3-2	20	TGTGCCAGCAGCCCCATTCGACTAGCGGGAGGTCAAGGCCGAAACTACGAGCAGTACTTC	CASSPIRLAGGQGRNYEQYF
TRBD2	-	TRBJ2-5	TRBV18	15	TGTGCCAGCTCACAATCCCAGGGAGGGCAAGAGACCCAGTACTTC	CASSQSQGGQETQYF
-	few	TRBJ1-1	TRBV12-5	15	TGTGCTAGTGCCCAAGGGGTGAGGTCGGAGACTGAAGCTTTCTTT	CASAQGVRSETEAFF
-	-	TRBJ2-7	TRBV5-6	15	TGTGCCAGCAGCTTGGCGGGGACTTTCTCCTACGAGCAGTACTTC	CASSLAGTFSYEQYF
-	-	TRBJ2-7	TRBV18	14	TGTGCCAGCTCACCATTTCAGAACTCCTACGAGCAGTACTTC	CASSPFQNSYEQYF
TRBD2	-	TRBJ2-3	TRBV4-1	13	TGCGCCAGCAGCCCTGTAGGTCTAGCGGGGTGGTATTTT	CASSPVGLAGWYF
TRBD2	-	TRBJ2-1	TRBV3-1/TRBV3-2	15	TGTGCCAGCAGCCAAGATACGGGACTAGCGGGAGCGCAGTTCTTC	CASSQDTGLAGAQFF
TRBD2	-	TRBJ2-5	TRBV2	15	TGTGCCAGCAGTGGTCGACTAGCGGGAACCGAGACCCAGTACTTC	CASSGRLAGTETQYF
TRBD2	-	TRBJ2-7	TRBV4-1	19	TGCGCCAGCAGCTCCCCCCTGAGACTAGCGGGAGGGCCGGAGTACGAGCAGTACTTC	CASSSPLRLAGGPEYEQYF
-	-	TRBJ2-2	TRBV5-1	16	TGCGCCAGCAGCTTGGCCCTACAGACGAACACCGGGGAGCTGTTTTTT	CASSLALQTNTGELFF
TRBD1	-	TRBJ1-5	TRBV6-5	14	TGTGCCAGCAACCCGGACAGGACGAATCAGCCCCAGCATTTT	CASNPDRTNQPQHF